The 13 T cell receptor beta chains below all came from one sample that was sequenced in a study of glioma-infiltrating T cells. Amplification of TCR alpha and beta CDR3 regions from RNA used iRepertoire nested multiplex PCR. TCRdb used MiXCR to reprocess the multiplex PCR reads, holding one entry per CDR3 protein. The repertoire holds about 89,000 distinct CDR3 sequences, with 23% as singletons. The sample consisted of glioma tissue, nonneoplastic brain tissue, or PBMCs (not recorded which). The receptors here all came from a human donor with low-grade glioma or glioblastoma, undergoing nonglioma brain surgery, or in good health (not recorded which).

This clonotype was recorded at least ten times. The rearrangement joins TRBV29-1 to TRBJ2-5; 7 bases are shared with TRBD1. V lost 7 bases and J lost 0; bases outside the gene matches: 2. The germline CDR1 and CDR2 sequences are SQVTM and ANQGSEA. CDR3 size: 12 residues. The chain's CDR3 is CSADRDQETQYF. The CDR3 region has the DNA TGCAGCGCTGACAGGGACCAAGAGACCCAGTACTTC.

Ten or more counts support this clonotype. This chain links TRBV20-1 with TRBJ2-5; D might be TRBD1 (5 bases). The CDR3 runs to 12 residues. Germline V gene data show CDR1 as DFQATT and CDR2 as SNEGSKA (reference sequence). Trimming left V 6 bases short and J 2 bases short, with 10 bases between. CDR3 DNA sequence: TGCAGTGCCGGCCAGGGTCAAGAGACCCAGTACTTC. Translated: CSAGQGQETQYF.

In this sample, this clonotype turned up a few times. The genes are TRBV18 and TRBJ1-1; D uncertain. The CDR3 sequence is 13 residues long. V gave up 8 bases and J gave up 0 bases, with 10 bases separating them. Looked up from germline, CDR1 is KGHSH and CDR2 is LQKENI. The DNA of the CDR3 is TGTGCCAGCGGCGAAGGTATGAACACTGAAGCTTTCTTT. It translates to CASGEGMNTEAFF. Full variable domain (rest looked up from reference TRBV18 and TRBJ1-1): NAGVMQNPRHLVRRRGQEARLRCSPMKGHSHVYWYRQLPEEGLKFMVYLQKENIIDESGMPKERFSAEFPKEGPSILRIQQVVRGDSAAYFCASGEGMNTEAFFGQGTRLTVV.

This clonotype was detected ten times or more. This rearrangement joins TRBV20-1 to TRBJ1-6; 8 bases are a match to TRBD1. Germline trimming cut 3 bases from V and 8 bases from J; bases unmatched to any gene: 6. Germline V gene data show CDR1 as DFQATT and CDR2 as SNEGSKA (reference sequence). The CDR3 spans 14 residues. CDR3 loop: CSARDRASDSPLHF. Here the CDR3 DNA reads TGCAGTGCTAGGGACAGGGCCTCGGATTCACCCCTCCACTTT.

This clonotype was observed at least ten times. The chain couples TRBV20-1 to TRBJ2-5; 7 nucleotides align to TRBD1. Germline CDR1 DFQATT, CDR2 SNEGSKA (reference sequence). The CDR3 is 16 amino acids. Trimming cost V 1 base and J 3 bases; bases outside gene matches: 11. CDR3 nucleotides: TGCAGTGCTAGAGGAGCTTCTGGGACAGCCAAAGAGACCCAGTACTTC. This sequence encodes CSARGASGTAKETQYF.

The chain combines TRBV7-6 with TRBJ2-7, with a tentative D call TRBD2 (6 bases). The germline V gene encodes CDR1 SGHVS and CDR2 FNYEAQ. V was trimmed by 5 bases and J by 6 bases, leaving 38 bases between them. The CDR3 is made up of 21 amino acids. The CDR3: CASSLPREVVRGSPYHLEQYF. CDR3 DNA sequence: TGTGCCAGCAGCCTCCCCAGGGAGGTGGTACGTGGGAGCCCTTACCACCTCGAGCAGTACTTC.

This clonotype was recorded at least ten times. The rearrangement uses TRBV18 and TRBJ1-1; D is possibly TRBD1 (6 bases). Between the trimmed V and J ends, which lost 3 bases and 5 bases, there was a span of 13 bases. CDR3 length equals 14 residues. CDR1 is KGHSH and CDR2 is LQKENI in the germline V gene. The CDR3 nucleotides are TGTGCCAGCTCACCCTCGACAGGCCCGACTGAAGCTTTCTTT. This sequence encodes CASSPSTGPTEAFF.

This clonotype was detected ten times or more. V is TRBV6-1 and J is TRBJ1-3; 10 bases fit TRBD1. The CDR3 length is 18 residues. Germline CDR1 is MNHNS and CDR2 is SASEGT. V gave up 6 bases and J gave up 2 bases; unmatched junction bases: 13. As DNA, the CDR3 is TGTGCCAGCAGACGATTAACCTCCGGGACAGGGGCTGGAAACACCATATATTTT. Protein: CASRRLTSGTGAGNTIYF.

Remarks on this clonotype: A much larger clone lies a single base off, so this may be a read error. The rearrangement joins TRBV3-1 to TRBJ2-1, with 7 bases matching TRBD2. From germline, CDR1 is LGHDT and CDR2 YNNKEL (reference sequence). The CDR3 runs 16 residues. CDR3 loop: CASSQITGGSYNDQFF. The CDR3 DNA follows: TGTGCCAGCAGCCAGATAACGGGAGGTTCCTACAATGATCAGTTCTTC.

The rearrangement joins TRBV7-7 to TRBJ2-5; TRBD2 agrees at 7 bases. J gave up 0 bases and V 1 base, and 5 bases lay outside the gene matches. The CDR3 extends over 16 amino acids. The V gene's germline CDR1 is SSHAT and CDR2 FNYEAQ (reference sequence). The CDR3 sequence: CASSLGSGLHQETQYF. The CDR3, as DNA: TGTGCCAGCAGCTTAGGATCGGGACTACACCAAGAGACCCAGTACTTC. Filled out from reference TRBV7-7 and TRBJ2-5, the complete variable domain reads GAGVSQSPRYKVTKRGQDVTLRCDPISSHATLYWYQQALGQGPEFLTYFNYEAQPDKSGLPSDRFSAERPEGSISTLTIQRTEQRDSAMYRCASSLGSGLHQETQYFGPGTRLLVL.

This clonotype was observed at least ten times. Sequence at one end of the junction differs from germline and may be a read error. This rearrangement joins TRBV6-6 to TRBJ1-5; 7 bases line up with TRBD1. Per the germline V gene, CDR1 is MNHNY and CDR2 is SVGAGI (reference sequence). This CDR3 is 15 amino acids long. This chain's CDR3 is CASSYSTGRNQPQHF. The CDR3 bases are TGTGCCAGCAGCTACTCGACAGGGAGGAATCAGCCCCAGCATTTT.

This clonotype has a count of ten or more. The chain combines TRBV10-1 with TRBJ2-7, with 7 bases that match TRBD2. V shed 7 bases and J 9 bases; nucleotides not matched to a gene: 12. This CDR3 has 13 amino acids. Germline assignment: CDR1 WNHNN and CDR2 SYGVQD (reference sequence). The CDR3 nucleotides read TGCGCCAGCACCGAAAGAAGGGAGGGAACGCAGTACTTC. Translating it yields CASTERREGTQYF.

The table lists this clonotype with many counts. V and J are TRBV15 and TRBJ2-1, with a weak D call TRBD2 (6 bases). The germline V and J ends were trimmed by 0 bases and 8 bases, with 17 bases remaining between them. Per germline, CDR1 LNHNV and CDR2 YYDKDF (reference sequence). The CDR3 has 16 amino acids. The CDR3 loop reads CATSRDRPGVTDEQFF. CDR3 DNA sequence: TGTGCCACCAGCAGAGATCGTCCGGGAGTCACTGATGAGCAGTTCTTC.